This T cell receptor (beta chain) emerged from a study of shared clonotypes between healthy human individuals. With respect to this clone: Its specificity is unknown.

Healthy and HIV-negative, the adult donors had no recent acute infections or vaccinations. The CDR3 has 16 residues. The V gene lost 1 base and the J gene lost 5 bases, with 18 bases spanning the gap. Germline V gene lookup returns CDR1 SGHRS and CDR2 YFSETQ. Study observations and caveats: Some naive CD4 clonotypes, 5% to 5.5%, turned up in common across a handful of donors. Exclusively blood specimens were collected; tissue repertoires likely differ. The low donor count limited represented genetic and exposure-history diversity.

Only in-frame clones appear in the TCRdb table, and some are missing; sequencing was by immunoSEQ multiplex PCR. The table includes fewer than 1.8 million clones, around 98.5% detected once. Sequenced sample: naive CD4+ T cells sorted from blood. Specified subset: CD45RA+ positively selected. This clonotype was sampled from a young man in good health. V and J are TRBV5-1 and TRBJ2-5; tentative D call: TRBD2 (6 bases). The CDR3 loop is CASSLRGGRLEETQYF. For the CDR3, the DNA is TGCGCCAGCAGCTTGCGTGGAGGGAGGCTTGAGGAGACCCAGTACTTC.